Shown below are 29 T cell receptor beta chains from a single sample sequenced in a study of Graves' ophthalmopathy and Graves' hyperthyroidism. TCR beta CDR3 amplification used RNA transcripts. HTBI-primed first-round RT-PCR preceded second-round multiplex PCR. TCRdb reanalysed the multiplex PCR reads using MiXCR and keeps one entry per CDR3 protein. The sample shows 500,000 to 600,000 distinct CDR3 sequences, under 45% of them seen only once. Sequencing was performed on peripheral blood or thyroid tissue (not recorded which). These receptors were collected from an adult man with Graves' hyperthyroidism.

The CDR3 here is CASSLAGETYNEQFF. CDR3 coding DNA: TGTGCCAGCAGCTTAGCAGGAGAGACTTACAATGAGCAGTTCTTC. The V and J genes are TRBV7-2 and TRBJ2-1; the D is unclear. The CDR3 loop spans 15 amino acids. The V gene lost 0 bases and the J gene lost 4 bases, with 10 bases spanning the gap. Germline assignment: CDR1 SGHTA and CDR2 FQGNSA.

This clonotype was seen a few times. This chain links TRBV20-1 with TRBJ1-2; maybe TRBD1 (5 bases). The CDR3 is 12 amino acids. Germline-derived CDR1 and CDR2 are DFQATT and SNEGSKA (reference sequence). The V end was cut by 3 bases, the J end by 4 bases, with 9 bases between. The CDR3 nucleotides read TGCAGTGCTAGTTCGGGGCCCTATGGCTACACCTTC. This codes for CSASSGPYGYTF.

This clonotype was found many times. The genes are TRBV12-3 or TRBV12-4 and TRBJ2-5; 8 bases fit TRBD1. Germline trimming cut 5 bases from V and 1 base from J; bases unmatched to any gene: 12. The CDR3 has 17 residues. The CDR3 loop is CASSPPGGGPLQETQYF. The DNA of the CDR3 is TGTGCCAGCAGTCCACCAGGGGGCGGCCCCCTCCAAGAGACCCAGTACTTC.

This clonotype was seen once. The V and J genes are TRBV15 and TRBJ2-7; D perhaps matches TRBD1 (5 bases). Trimming pared 1 base from V and 7 bases from J, leaving 8 bases between. Germline V CDR1 and CDR2: LNHNV, YYDKDF (reference sequence). There are 12 residues in the CDR3. The CDR3 coding sequence is TGTGCCACCAGCAGAGTGGGGCATGAGCAGTACTTC. Encoded protein: CATSRVGHEQYF.

This clonotype was recorded a few times. The junction differs from germline at one of its ends, possibly a read error. The rearrangement links TRBV7-9 to TRBJ2-3; no clear D gene. The CDR3 totals 13 residues. CDR1 is SEHNR, CDR2 FQNEAQ, per germline (reference sequence). CDR3 in amino acids: CATSLFSADTQYF. CDR3 in DNA: TGTGCCACCAGCTTGTTCTCGGCGGATACGCAGTATTTT.

V gene TRBV29-1 combines with J gene TRBJ2-7, with unresolved D. CDR3 length: 13 amino acids. Per germline, CDR1 SQVTM and CDR2 ANQGSEA. V was trimmed by 2 bases and J by 2 bases, leaving 10 bases between them. The CDR3 is CSVESQEPYEQYF. For the CDR3, the DNA is TGCAGCGTTGAATCCCAGGAACCCTACGAGCAGTACTTC.

The table lists this clonotype with many counts. The chain's CDR3 is CASSEGGRDEQYF. The CDR3 region has the DNA TGCGCCAGCAGTGAGGGGGGGCGGGACGAGCAGTACTTC. The chain joins TRBV10-1 to TRBJ2-7; D assignment may be TRBD1 or TRBD2 (6 bases each). Between the trimmed V and J ends, which lost 2 bases and 5 bases, there was a span of 10 bases. This CDR3 comprises 13 residues. CDR1 and CDR2 from the germline V gene are WNHNN and SYGVQD (reference sequence).

This chain links TRBV7-2 with TRBJ2-7, with D perhaps assigned TRBD1 or TRBD2 (5 bases each). Germline CDR1 SGHTA, CDR2 FQGNSA. Trimming shortened V by 1 base and J by 5 bases, and 15 bases separated the two germline ends. This CDR3 is built from 15 residues. This chain's CDR3 is CASSLEWLEGNEQYF. DNA for the CDR3: TGTGCCAGCAGCTTAGAGTGGCTAGAGGGGAACGAGCAGTACTTC.

This clonotype has ten or more counts. V gene TRBV6-1 combines with J gene TRBJ1-2, with unresolved D. V was pared by 3 bases and J by 0 bases, with 8 bases between. The germline CDR1 and CDR2 sequences are MNHNS and SASEGT. There are 14 residues in the CDR3. The CDR3 coding sequence is TGTGCCAGCAGTGAGCCGCCAGCTAACTATGGCTACACCTTC. Residues: CASSEPPANYGYTF.

The chain couples TRBV5-1 to TRBJ2-5, with D possibly being TRBD1 (5 bases). This CDR3 has 15 residues. CDR1 is SGHRS and CDR2 is YFSETQ in the germline V gene. V lost 4 bases and J 9 bases, leaving 22 bases between the germline ends. The DNA for the CDR3 is TGCGCCAGCAGCGCGGACGGACATAGCAATCAGCCCCAGTACTTC. Translated, it gives CASSADGHSNQPQYF.

This clonotype was counted ten times or more. The V call is TRBV9, the J call TRBJ1-4; D remains ambiguous. V lost 3 bases to trimming and J lost 0 bases, with 12 bases between them. CDR3 length: 16 residues. CDR1 and CDR2 from the germline V gene are SGDLS and YYNGEE. The CDR3 DNA is TGTGCCAGCAGCGCGGACGCCCGCCCAACTAATGAAAAACTGTTTTTT. Encoded protein: CASSADARPTNEKLFF.

This clonotype was detected many times. This sequence joins TRBV5-4 and TRBJ1-5; 8 bases map to TRBD1. Losses at the gene ends were 0 bases for V and 6 bases for J; bases not matched to a gene: 2. CDR3 size: 14 residues. Germline assignment: CDR1 SGHNT and CDR2 YYREEE (reference sequence). The CDR3 sequence is CASSLAGGSQPQHF. The CDR3 coding sequence is TGTGCCAGCAGCTTGGCAGGGGGCAGTCAGCCCCAGCATTTT.

The chain is built from TRBV24-1 and TRBJ1-5, with unresolved D. The CDR3 length is 16 residues. V shed 4 bases and J shed 1 base, with 13 bases lying between them. The germline V gene encodes CDR1 KGHDR and CDR2 SFDVKD. CDR3 bases: TGTGCCACCAGTGACCCGAGACAAACCAGCAATCAGCCCCAGCATTTT. This translates into CATSDPRQTSNQPQHF.

This clonotype came up many times. CDR3 loop: CASSIVSGPGNQPQHF. CDR3 nucleotides: TGTGCCAGTAGTATAGTCTCAGGTCCGGGTAATCAGCCCCAGCATTTT. This chain links TRBV19 with TRBJ1-5; D gene ambiguous. CDR1 is LNHDA, CDR2 SQIVND, per germline (reference sequence). The CDR3 is 16 residues long. V lost 1 base and J 4 bases, leaving 14 bases between the germline ends.

CDR3 protein: CASSRTTSGELYEQYF. The CDR3 DNA reads as TGTGCCAGCAGCCGGACGACTAGCGGAGAACTCTACGAGCAGTACTTC. The chain has TRBV7-9 and TRBJ2-7; 9 bases map to TRBD2. The CDR3 is made up of 16 amino acids. V lost 5 bases to trimming and J lost 3 bases; unmatched junction nucleotides: 11. The germline V gene encodes CDR1 SEHNR and CDR2 FQNEAQ (reference sequence).

This clonotype came up many times. This chain uses TRBV12-3 or TRBV12-4 with TRBJ1-6, with D possibly matching TRBD1 (5 bases). The CDR3 is 14 amino acids. V shed 3 bases and J shed 10 bases, with 13 bases lying between them. The chain's CDR3 is CASSLGLPHSPLHF. For the CDR3, the DNA is TGTGCCAGCAGTTTGGGACTCCCGCACTCACCCCTCCACTTT.

Points on this clonotype: Given a much more abundant clone one base away, this may be a read error. The chain employs TRBV3-1 and TRBJ1-2; D is unresolved. The V gene's germline CDR1 is LGHDT and CDR2 YNNKEL (reference sequence). CDR3 length: 11 residues. V was pared by 6 bases and J by 4 bases, with 6 bases between. The CDR3 coding sequence is TGTGCCAGCAGTGCATTCTATGGCTACACCTTC. Amino acid sequence: CASSAFYGYTF.

This clonotype occurred once. CDR3 nucleotide sequence: TGTGCCACCAGTGATCCCCTAGCGGGAGACGCAGATACGCAGTATTTT. This translates into CATSDPLAGDADTQYF. This sequence joins TRBV24-1 and TRBJ2-3; TRBD2 aligns across 10 bases. CDR3 length: 16 amino acids. Germline trimming cut 3 bases from V and 4 bases from J; bases unmatched to any gene: 6. CDR1 is KGHDR, CDR2 SFDVKD, per germline.

Notes on this clonotype: A much larger clone sits a single nucleotide away, making a read error possible. V is TRBV19 and J is TRBJ2-2; 9 bases fit TRBD1. Germline lookup yields CDR1 LNHDA and CDR2 SQIVND (reference sequence). This CDR3 contains 14 residues. Written as DNA, the CDR3 is TGTGCCAGTGGTACAGGGGGCCTCACCGGGGAGCTGCTTTTT. It yields the protein CASGTGGLTGELLF.

This clonotype was seen a single time. A read error may be the cause here, since a much bigger clone is one base away. Here the CDR3 omits its conserved ending phenylalanine or tryptophan, so a read error is the likely source. The genes are TRBV12-3 or TRBV12-4 and TRBJ2-5; no definite D call. The V end lost 5 bases, the J end lost 1 base, and 8 bases lay between the germline ends. The CDR3 length is 13 residues. The CDR3, as DNA: TGTGCCAGCAGTCTAGACACCCAAGAGACCCAGTACCTC. This sequence encodes CASSLDTQETQYL.

In nucleotides, the CDR3 is TGTGCCAGCAGCTTAAGGTTCGGCCGGGGAGGGGGAGAGACCCAGTACTTC. This sequence encodes CASSLRFGRGGGETQYF. This chain links TRBV7-8 with TRBJ2-5; tentatively, D is TRBD2 (7 bases). Germline V CDR1 and CDR2: SGHVS, FQNEAQ. This CDR3 has 17 amino acids. The ends were cut back, 2 bases at V and 4 bases at J, with 20 bases in the middle.

This clonotype came up many times. The V call is TRBV12-3 or TRBV12-4, the J call TRBJ1-1; D may be TRBD1 (5 bases). CDR3 size: 14 residues. V gave up 7 bases and J gave up 0 bases, with 12 bases separating them. CDR3 in DNA: TGTGCCAGCACCCTCGGGGGGGTGAACACTGAAGCTTTCTTT. Encoded protein: CASTLGGVNTEAFF.

Regarding this clonotype: This could be a read error, since a much larger clone is one nucleotide away. The V gene is TRBV2, the J gene TRBJ2-2, with D possibly being TRBD1 (6 bases). Trimming cost V 5 bases and J 4 bases, with 8 bases left between them. Germline values: CDR1 SNHLY, CDR2 FYNNEI. The CDR3 runs 13 residues. The CDR3 spells CASSWTVTGELFF. CDR3 nucleotides: TGTGCCAGCAGTTGGACAGTCACCGGGGAGCTGTTTTTT.

This clonotype was seen many times. The chain combines TRBV2 with TRBJ2-7; 9 nucleotides line up with TRBD1. The CDR3 is 17 residues long. After removal of 5 bases from V and 2 bases from J, the junction contained 13 bases not matched to a gene. The germline V gene has CDR1 SNHLY and CDR2 FYNNEI. DNA of the CDR3: TGTGCCAGCAGTCCCGGGACAGGGAACCCTATTCCCTACGAGCAGTACTTC. Amino acids: CASSPGTGNPIPYEQYF.

This clonotype was seen more than once but under ten times. The chain combines TRBV2 with TRBJ2-2; no firm D call. V lost 0 bases, J lost 4 bases, and 9 bases lay in between. Germline V gives CDR1 SNHLY, CDR2 FYNNEI. The CDR3 is 15 amino acids. This CDR3 is CASSEAARLTGELFF. DNA for the CDR3: TGTGCCAGCAGTGAAGCTGCCAGACTCACCGGGGAGCTGTTTTTT.

The sample holds many counts of this clonotype. V is TRBV25-1 and J is TRBJ2-7, with 12 positions matching TRBD2. CDR3 length: 16 residues. Per germline, CDR1 MGHDK and CDR2 SYGVNS. V lost 4 bases and J lost 6; bases outside the gene matches: 10. CDR3 sequence (DNA): TGTGCCAGCAGTGGACCTTGGACTAGCGGGATGGGCGAGCAGTACTTC. It yields the protein CASSGPWTSGMGEQYF.

As regards this clonotype: Sequence at one end of the junction differs from germline and may be a read error. The chain links TRBV7-9 to TRBJ1-3; D remains unclear. This CDR3 is 15 amino acids long. Germline assignment: CDR1 SEHNR and CDR2 FQNEAQ (reference sequence). The CDR3 bases are TGTACCAGCAGCTTAGGAGAAGGGTCTGGAAACACCATATATTTT. This encodes CTSSLGEGSGNTIYF.

This clonotype was recorded at least ten times. The J gene is TRBJ1-1, the V gene TRBV5-1; TRBD1 matches at 9 bases. The CDR3 extends over 15 amino acids. Germline V CDR1 and CDR2: SGHRS, YFSETQ. The J segment lost 3 bases and the V segment lost 4 bases, leaving 7 bases of the junction unmatched. Here the CDR3 reads CASSPTDRGYTEAFF. The CDR3 nucleotides read TGCGCCAGCAGCCCCACGGACAGGGGATACACTGAAGCTTTCTTT.

This clonotype was picked up many times. The V call is TRBV6-1, the J call TRBJ1-1, with TRBD1 identical over 8 bases. J lost 1 base, V lost 8 bases, and 6 bases had no gene match. This CDR3 is built from 14 residues. Germline lookup yields CDR1 MNHNS and CDR2 SASEGT. CDR3 sequence: CASAGQGANTEAFF. DNA for the CDR3: TGTGCCAGCGCCGGACAGGGAGCGAACACTGAAGCTTTCTTT.